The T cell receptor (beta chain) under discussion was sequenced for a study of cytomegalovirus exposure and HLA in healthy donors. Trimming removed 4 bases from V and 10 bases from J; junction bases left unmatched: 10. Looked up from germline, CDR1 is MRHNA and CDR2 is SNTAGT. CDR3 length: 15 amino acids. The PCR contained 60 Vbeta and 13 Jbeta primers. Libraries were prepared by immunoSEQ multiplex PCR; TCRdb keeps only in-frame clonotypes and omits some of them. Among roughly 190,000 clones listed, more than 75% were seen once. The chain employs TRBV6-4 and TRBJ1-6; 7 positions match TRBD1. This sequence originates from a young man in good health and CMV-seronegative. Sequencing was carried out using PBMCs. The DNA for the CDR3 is TGTGCCAGCAGTGTAGACAGGGCGGCGGGATCACCCCTCCACTTT. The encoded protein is CASSVDRAAGSPLHF.